A single TCR beta chain is shown here with its context. Its antigen is not yet known. No qualities accompany the bases; no much larger clone lies one base away. This record comes from a study of shared clonotypes between healthy human individuals (dated by TCRdb to the early 2020s). At the level of the whole study: The cohort included three men and a couple of women between 18 and 49 years of age. Per donor, three plates each were used for CD4 naive and CD4 memory, two for CD8 naive, and one for CD8 memory. To estimate repertoire size and how much clonotype sharing occurs between individuals, the study deeply sequenced the blood TCR repertoires of a handful of healthy adults. To increase sequencing depth and limit assay-specific biases, TCR repertoire library preparation and sequencing were carried out by different laboratories using diverse techniques. Per donor, leukapheresis produced somewhere between about 0.8 and 9 billion PBMCs. Points the paper makes about the study in general: Sampling was limited to blood, and TCR repertoires in tissue likely differ from TCR repertoires in blood. Compared with non-shared clonotypes, the clonotypes found in all four sorted-subset donors had higher generation probabilities. Larger estimated clonotype richness was generally found for naive subsets than for memory subsets. About 4.5% of naive CD4, 3.5% of naive CD8, 2.3% of memory CD4, and 0.35% to 0.4% of memory CD8 clonotypes were shared across a few donors. Incomplete sequencing was indicated by rarefaction of sorted-subset datasets, despite the large sequencing depth. Because the study included a small number of donors, the genetic and exposure-history diversity represented was limited. Based on pairwise subsampling, the degree of clonotype sharing among donors was expected to be affected by sequencing depth.

V is cut by 5 bases and J by 3 bases, and the space between the germline ends is 11 bases. The germline V gene (reference sequence) gives CDR1 as LNHDA and CDR2 as SQIVND. From the cysteine up to the phenylalanine, the CDR3 has a length of 13 residues. Left in the record is the CDR3 DNA by itself, 39 bases read in frame from the first base. Using the deep immunoSEQ assay, TCR CDR3 regions were amplified from genomic DNA by multiplex PCR. Extracted genomic DNA from each cell subset was spread evenly across all wells of several immunoSEQ 96-well plates, with each plate serving as a replicate. For sorted subsets, about 200 ng genomic DNA, equal to tens of thousands of T cell genomes, was loaded into each replicate PCR. Purified libraries were quantified with a Qubit 3.0 fluorometer, sized on a Bioanalyzer 2100, and re-quantified with the KAPA Library Quantification kit. Every immunoSEQ 96-well plate was sequenced on a separate single-read 150-cycle Illumina NextSeq 550 flow cell. Regarding the original processing steps: Because only junctional sequences without quality scores were contained in the immunoSEQ output, filtering matching that applied to full-length reads could not be performed. To assign V/J genes and CDR3, sequences were annotated against IMGT germline references using PyIR, a Python wrapper for IgBLAST v1.9. Reads were removed for weak V/J assignments (E-value above 1e-6), missing CDR3, stop codons, out-of-frame junctions, or ambiguous translated residues. V3J clonotypes were defined as sequences sharing the same inferred V gene, J gene, and CDR3 amino acid sequence. The percentage overlap between two repertoires was calculated by dividing the number of shared unique clonotypes by the size of the smaller repertoire. Repertoire richness was assessed with RTK rarefaction, the Chao1 estimator, and Recon v2.1 estimates of unobserved clonotypes. Generation probabilities were computed with OLGA for all TCRbeta clonotypes obtained by the gDNA method from a handful of donors. The source is immuneACCESS, and TCRdb retained only in-frame sequences with V and J called. Part of the clones is not carried over; for the studies checked, unresolved V genes explain less than half of this, and the remainder is unexplained. V and J calls and clone size are those listed in that table; D and trimming were worked out from the DNA. The sample yields 550,000 to 650,000 clones; about 95% were counted once. Jointly, the top ten make up about 0.12% of the sample.

CD8 naive samples were CD45RO-negative cells positively selected for CCR7, giving a CD45RA+CCR7+ population that excluded TemRA cells. The donors were healthy, HIV-negative adults with no recently reported acute infections or vaccinations. Every donor was a Caucasian adult living in Nashville, Tennessee, USA. Blood was collected by leukapheresis, and PBMCs were isolated by Ficoll-Histopaque density gradient centrifugation and then cryopreserved in liquid nitrogen vapor phase. Analytical flow cytometry was used to check the purity and quantity of every magnetically sorted T cell population. Genomic DNA was isolated from each sorted fraction and quantified by UV absorbance on a Nanodrop 2000c.

Sequenced: naive CD8+ T cells sorted from blood. This specimen's cell subset or site label, per the study, means: CD45RA+CCR7+. The clonotype originates from a woman aged 25 to 39 in good health. Here the chain combines TRBV19 and TRBJ2-7, with the D gene not clear enough to name. The DNA reads as follows: TGTGCCAGTAGTTCCCCGGGTTACTACGAGCAGTACTTC. Protein translation: CASSSPGYYEQYF.